The 27 T cell receptor beta chains below all came from one sample that was sequenced in a study of cytomegalovirus exposure and HLA in healthy donors (dated by TCRdb to about 2017). The receptor library was made with the immunoSEQ multiplex PCR assay. The multiplex PCR relied on a mix of 60 forward primers for TCR Vbeta segments and 13 reverse primers for TCR Jbeta segments. Held by TCRdb, this immuneACCESS table contains in-frame sequences only and omits some clones. Under half of the omission traces to an unresolved V gene where checked; the cause of the rest is unknown. The sample profile shows 95,000 to 100,000 clones; about 74% of them were found once. The leading ten clones occupy less than 8.5% of the sample. Specimen: PBMCs. The receptors shown here come from a female donor in good health and CMV-seronegative.

This chain connects TRBV18 to TRBJ2-7, with TRBD2 identical over 11 bases. The CDR3 has 18 amino acids. Germline loops: CDR1 KGHSH, CDR2 LQKENI. V lost 1 base and J lost 2; bases outside the gene matches: 10. The CDR3 region has the DNA TGTGCCAGCTCACCACAAACCGCCGGGACTAGCGGTACCTACGAGCAGTACTTC. This sequence encodes CASSPQTAGTSGTYEQYF.

The V call is TRBV27, the J call TRBJ1-3, with D uncertain. CDR3 size: 15 residues. Germline V gene lookup returns CDR1 MNHEY and CDR2 SMNVEV (reference sequence). The V gene lost 5 bases and the J gene lost 0 bases, with 11 bases spanning the gap. CDR3 protein: CASSIRQSSGNTIYF. CDR3 coding DNA: TGTGCCAGCAGTATCCGACAAAGCTCTGGAAACACCATATATTTT.

The V and J genes are TRBV2 and TRBJ2-5; D might be TRBD1 (6 bases). V was clipped by 5 bases and J by 5 bases, with 15 bases between them. Germline values: CDR1 SNHLY, CDR2 FYNNEI. The length of the CDR3 is 14 residues. In nucleotides, the CDR3 is TGTGCCAGCAGTAAACGGACAGCGCTGGAGACCCAGTACTTC. Its translation is CASSKRTALETQYF.

The chain is built from TRBV7-8 and TRBJ1-1; the D is unclear. The length of the CDR3 is 14 residues. V was pared by 8 bases and J by 3 bases, with 16 bases between. Germline CDR1 SGHVS, CDR2 FQNEAQ. CDR3: CASEDSPGYTEAFF. The CDR3 nucleotides read TGTGCCAGCGAAGACTCTCCTGGGTACACTGAAGCTTTCTTT.

The J gene is TRBJ1-1, the V gene TRBV25-1; D ambiguous. The V gene's germline CDR1 is MGHDK and CDR2 SYGVNS. The CDR3 is 12 amino acids. V lost 5 bases, J lost 6 bases, and 10 bases lay in between. CDR3 nucleotides: TGTGCCAGCAGTCCCGGCGGGGCTGAAGCTTTCTTT. Its protein is CASSPGGAEAFF.

This chain links TRBV19 with TRBJ2-3, with D perhaps matching TRBD2 (5 bases). Trimming removed 6 bases from V and 0 bases from J, with 7 bases in between. This CDR3 spans 13 amino acids. Germline-derived CDR1 and CDR2 are LNHDA and SQIVND (reference sequence). This chain's CDR3 is CASRRGSTDTQYF. CDR3 DNA sequence: TGTGCCAGTAGACGGGGTAGCACAGATACGCAGTATTTT.

The chain combines TRBV9 with TRBJ1-3; 8 bases are shared with TRBD1. Trimming took 4 bases from V and 4 from J; bases not matched to a gene: 4. CDR3 length: 14 amino acids. Germline V lookup: CDR1 SGDLS, CDR2 YYNGEE. CDR3 loop: CASSSRTGGNTIYF. The CDR3 DNA is TGTGCCAGCAGCTCGCGGACAGGGGGAAACACCATATATTTT.

The chain links TRBV15 to TRBJ1-2; D gene uncertain. The CDR3 totals 19 residues. The V gene lost 3 bases and the J gene lost 1 base, with 24 bases spanning the gap. Per the germline V gene, CDR1 is LNHNV and CDR2 is YYDKDF (reference sequence). The CDR3 DNA reads TGTGCCACCAGCAGCATCCCGGGAAGAGCCGGAGCCCTTAACTATGGCTACACCTTC. Translation: CATSSIPGRAGALNYGYTF.

The sample holds a few counts of this clone. The gene calls are TRBV7-3 and TRBJ2-5; 9 bases align to TRBD1. CDR3 length equals 15 residues. Germline-derived CDR1 and CDR2 are SGHTA and FQGTGA. V lost 5 bases, J lost 0 bases, and 4 bases stayed unmatched. The CDR3 DNA reads TGTGCCAGCAGCGGGGGACAGGGTAACCAAGAGACCCAGTACTTC. It yields the protein CASSGGQGNQETQYF.

This clone was counted between two and nine times. The chain has TRBV27 and TRBJ1-2, with 7 bases identical to TRBD1. The CDR3 totals 21 residues. Germline V gene sequence: CDR1 MNHEY, CDR2 SMNVEV (reference sequence). The ends lost 2 bases at V and 5 bases at J; junction bases unmatched: 26. In nucleotides, the CDR3 is TGTGCCAGCAGTTTAAAAGGGGGCGGAGTAATTGCCGCAACCCGAGAATATGGCTACACCTTC. Translation: CASSLKGGGVIAATREYGYTF.

The chain employs TRBV25-1 and TRBJ2-3; 7 bases line up with TRBD1. The germline V gene has CDR1 MGHDK and CDR2 SYGVNS. Trimming cost V 5 bases and J 1 base; bases outside gene matches: 3. The length of the CDR3 is 14 residues. For the CDR3, the DNA is TGTGCCAGCAGTTGGGGACAGCGCACAGATACGCAGTATTTT. Protein product: CASSWGQRTDTQYF.

This chain joins TRBV5-4 and TRBJ2-5; 8 bases are a match to TRBD1. CDR1 is SGHNT and CDR2 is YYREEE in the germline V gene (reference sequence). CDR3 length equals 14 residues. With V trimmed by 4 bases and J by 3 bases, 5 bases remained unmatched. CDR3 sequence (DNA): TGTGCCAGCAGCCACCGGGACAGGAAAGAGACCCAGTACTTC. As protein: CASSHRDRKETQYF. Full variable domain (remainder filled in from reference TRBV5-4 and TRBJ2-5): ETGVTQSPTHLIKTRGQQVTLRCSSQSGHNTVSWYQQALGQGPQFIFQYYREEENGRGNFPPRFSGLQFPNYSSELNVNALELDDSALYLCASSHRDRKETQYFGPGTRLLVL.

The chain carries TRBV7-6 and TRBJ2-7; 10 nucleotides align to TRBD2. The CDR3 covers 15 residues. The V segment lost 1 base and the J segment 7 bases; nucleotides outside the gene matches: 7. The germline V gene encodes CDR1 SGHVS and CDR2 FNYEAQ. CDR3 protein: CASSLESGGAWEQYF. The CDR3, as DNA: TGTGCCAGCAGCTTAGAAAGCGGGGGGGCCTGGGAGCAGTACTTC.

The chain links TRBV19 to TRBJ2-6; D is ambiguous. Germline V CDR1 and CDR2: LNHDA, SQIVND (reference sequence). The CDR3 runs to 16 residues. V lost 1 base and J 2 bases, leaving 9 bases between the germline ends. CDR3 amino acids: CASSIAGPTGANVLTF. The CDR3 DNA reads as TGTGCCAGTAGTATAGCGGGTCCCACTGGGGCCAACGTCCTGACTTTC.

This clone has a handful of counts. The rearrangement links TRBV5-6 to TRBJ2-7; 13 bases are a match to TRBD2. The trim removed 0 bases at V and 3 bases at J, leaving 6 bases unmatched. This CDR3 is 17 amino acids long. The V gene's germline CDR1 is SGHDT and CDR2 YYEEEE. The CDR3 sequence: CASSLGPGLAGIYEQYF. CDR3 nucleotide sequence: TGTGCCAGCAGCTTGGGACCGGGACTAGCGGGAATCTACGAGCAGTACTTC.

Remarks on this clone: Other DNA sequences from this sample encode an identical CDR3 as well. This chain links TRBV19 with TRBJ1-5, with D perhaps TRBD1 (5 bases). Germline CDR1 is LNHDA and CDR2 is SQIVND (reference sequence). With 5 bases removed from V and 6 bases from J, the gap between germline ends came to 11 bases. The CDR3 contains 13 residues. CDR3 in DNA: TGTGCCAGTAGTCCGACTAGGGGTCAGCCCCAGCATTTT. This encodes CASSPTRGQPQHF.

This chain uses TRBV4-3 with TRBJ2-7; tentatively, D is TRBD1 (9 bases). The V and J ends lost 1 base and 2 bases respectively, with 15 bases between them. Germline loops: CDR1 LGHNA, CDR2 YSLEER. There are 16 residues in the CDR3. CDR3 amino acids: CASSQVAGQGTYEQYF. The CDR3 region has the DNA TGCGCCAGCAGCCAAGTAGCGGGACAGGGAACCTACGAGCAGTACTTC.

This rearrangement joins TRBV30 to TRBJ2-5, with D perhaps matching TRBD1 (6 bases). Between the trimmed V and J ends, which lost 7 bases and 0 bases, there was a span of 15 bases. CDR1 GTSNPN and CDR2 SVGIG come from the germline V gene (reference sequence). There are 14 residues in the CDR3. CDR3 bases: TGTGCCTCCAACAGGGCCTTGTACCAAGAGACCCAGTACTTC. The encoded protein is CASNRALYQETQYF.

The rearrangement joins TRBV7-3 to TRBJ1-1, with 7 bases identical to TRBD1. Germline CDR1 and CDR2: SGHTA and FQGTGA. CDR3 length equals 12 residues. V shed 6 bases, J shed 7 bases, and the junction held 5 bases outside the gene matches. CDR3 amino acids: CASSNQGGEAFF. The DNA for the CDR3 is TGTGCCAGCAGTAACCAGGGGGGTGAAGCTTTCTTT.

The rearrangement joins TRBV29-1 to TRBJ1-3; perhaps TRBD1 as D (5 bases). Trimming stripped 7 bases from V and 1 base from J, with 11 bases between. CDR3 length equals 13 residues. The germline V gene encodes CDR1 SQVTM and CDR2 ANQGSEA. CDR3 loop: CSGAPGSGNTIYF. The CDR3 DNA reads as TGCAGCGGTGCTCCAGGGTCTGGAAACACCATATATTTT.

The rearrangement links TRBV29-1 to TRBJ2-1; possible D gene TRBD2, 6 bases. This CDR3 region has 17 residues. Deletions cut 6 bases from V and 0 bases from J, with 21 bases between. Germline loops: CDR1 SQVTM, CDR2 ANQGSEA. The CDR3 is CSVPGGGPGSSYNEQFF. DNA of the CDR3: TGCAGCGTGCCCGGCGGAGGGCCCGGGAGCTCCTACAATGAGCAGTTCTTC.

This clone was seen only a few times. CDR3 coding DNA: TGTGCCAGCAGCTTAGGGGCTCGGGGGGGATGGCAGCCCCAGCATTTT. Translated: CASSLGARGGWQPQHF. The V gene is TRBV7-8, the J gene TRBJ1-5, with D maybe TRBD1 (5 bases). Germline V gives CDR1 SGHVS, CDR2 FQNEAQ. V dropped 1 base and J dropped 7 bases, with 17 bases sitting between them. The CDR3 totals 16 residues.

V usage is TRBV5-1 and J usage is TRBJ1-4; possibly TRBD1 for D (6 bases). Per germline, CDR1 SGHRS and CDR2 YFSETQ. V was trimmed by 3 bases and J by 8 bases, leaving 17 bases between them. The CDR3 totals 15 residues. The CDR3 DNA sequence: TGCGCCAGCAGCTCACTAACAGGGCCGGGGGAAAAACTGTTTTTT. Its protein is CASSSLTGPGEKLFF.

The rearrangement joins TRBV18 to TRBJ1-1; tentatively, D is TRBD1 (6 bases). CDR1 KGHSH and CDR2 LQKENI come from the germline V gene. There are 15 residues in the CDR3. V was cut by 3 bases and J by 4 bases, with 15 bases left in between. The chain's CDR3 is CASSPQDSVGTEAFF. DNA for the CDR3: TGTGCCAGCTCACCTCAGGACAGCGTCGGCACTGAAGCTTTCTTT.

The chain joins TRBV4-1 to TRBJ2-1; 7 bases match TRBD2. The CDR3 is 17 residues long. With 0 bases clipped from V and 2 bases from J, the junction kept 7 bases outside the gene matches. In germline, CDR1 is MGHRA, CDR2 YSYEKL. The CDR3 region has the DNA TGCGCCAGCAGCCAAGATGTCTCGCGGGGGACCTACAATGAGCAGTTCTTC. This encodes CASSQDVSRGTYNEQFF.

This clone was counted between two and nine times. This chain uses TRBV25-1 with TRBJ1-2; no clear D gene. V was shortened by 2 bases and J by 0 bases, with 16 bases between the two germline ends. Germline assignment: CDR1 MGHDK and CDR2 SYGVNS. The CDR3 spans 17 residues. CDR3 protein: CASSELQGGSANYGYTF. The CDR3 DNA reads as TGTGCCAGCAGTGAACTTCAAGGAGGTTCAGCTAACTATGGCTACACCTTC.

V and J are TRBV10-3 and TRBJ1-1; 11 nucleotides agree with TRBD1. The CDR3 is 14 residues long. Per the germline V gene, CDR1 is ENHRY and CDR2 is SYGVKD. After removal of 6 bases from V and 4 bases from J, the junction contained 4 bases not matched to a gene. The CDR3 here is CAISPGTGGTEAFF. CDR3 bases: TGTGCCATCAGCCCAGGGACAGGGGGCACTGAAGCTTTCTTT.